These 24 T cell receptor beta chains were sequenced from one sample in a study of T cells in localized non-small cell lung cancer. Assay: immunoSEQ multiplex PCR; the TCRdb copy retains only in-frame clones and omits some. The sample consists of 1,100 to 1,500 clones, approximately 31% of them appearing once. The input for sequencing was lung tumor tissue, taken before any cancer treatment. These receptor sequences come from a male donor older than 55 with stage I squamous cell lung carcinoma.

The table lists this clone with a few counts. V gene TRBV19 combines with J gene TRBJ1-5, with 9 positions matching TRBD1. The CDR3 has 14 amino acids. The germline V gene encodes CDR1 LNHDA and CDR2 SQIVND (reference sequence). Trimming at V came to 3 bases and at J to 5 bases, leaving 2 bases not matched to a gene. In nucleotides, the CDR3 is TGTGCCAGTAGTATTAGGACAGGGGATCAGCCCCAGCATTTT. This codes for CASSIRTGDQPQHF. Filled out from reference TRBV19 and TRBJ1-5, the complete variable domain reads DGGITQSPKYLFRKEGQNVTLSCEQNLNHDAMYWYRQDPGQGLRLIYYSQIVNDFQKGDIAEGYSVSREKKESFPLTVTSAQKNPTAFYLCASSIRTGDQPQHFGDGTRLSIL.

This chain uses TRBV5-1 with TRBJ1-1; D remains unclear. V lost 0 bases and J 6 bases, leaving 12 bases between the germline ends. Germline V gives CDR1 SGHRS, CDR2 YFSETQ. This CDR3 contains 14 residues. The DNA of the CDR3 is TGCGCCAGCAGCTTGGAGCTACTACGAGCTGAAGCTTTCTTT. The encoded protein is CASSLELLRAEAFF.

This clone showed up just a few times. This chain uses TRBV6-8 with TRBJ2-3; TRBD2 agrees at 9 bases. This CDR3 is 14 amino acids long. Looked up from germline, CDR1 is MNHGY and CDR2 is SAAAGT. Trimming cost V 8 bases and J 1 base; bases outside gene matches: 4. The CDR3 reads CASQKREGTDTQYF. CDR3 DNA: TGTGCCAGCCAGAAGCGGGAGGGCACAGATACGCAGTATTTT.

This clone is judged medium-sized (0.01 to 0.1%). V and J are TRBV11-3 and TRBJ1-1; D perhaps matches TRBD1 (5 bases). CDR1 and CDR2 (germline): SGHNT, YENEEA. V shed 3 bases and J shed 0 bases, with 14 bases lying between them. The CDR3 is 16 amino acids. The DNA for the CDR3 is TGTGCCAGCAGCTTGGGTGGGGACGAACTGAACACTGAAGCTTTCTTT. It translates to CASSLGGDELNTEAFF.

This chain links TRBV12-5 with TRBJ1-3; tentative D call: TRBD1 (5 bases). CDR3 size: 16 residues. V was pared by 1 base and J by 2 bases, with 12 bases between. CDR1 LGHNT and CDR2 FRNRAP come from the germline V gene. The chain's CDR3 is CASGLDSGRTGNTIYF. The CDR3 coding sequence is TGTGCTAGTGGTTTGGATTCAGGGAGGACTGGAAACACCATATATTTT.

V and J are TRBV29-1 and TRBJ2-7; weak D call: TRBD1 (6 bases). V was trimmed by 6 bases and J by 0 bases, leaving 15 bases between them. The germline V gene has CDR1 SQVTM and CDR2 ANQGSEA. The CDR3 length is 14 residues. The CDR3 reads CSVGGQTSSYEQYF. CDR3 DNA sequence: TGCAGCGTCGGAGGACAGACGAGCTCCTACGAGCAGTACTTC.

The chain recombines TRBV6-8 with TRBJ1-5; D is possibly TRBD1 (5 bases). CDR1 and CDR2 from the germline V gene are MNHGY and SAAAGT. V gave up 2 bases and J gave up 1 base, with 15 bases separating them. The CDR3 has 17 amino acids. The DNA of the CDR3 is TGTGCCAGCAGTTACGTCTCAGGGTTACAAAGCAATCAGCCCCAGCATTTT. This encodes CASSYVSGLQSNQPQHF.

This clone was picked up a small number of times. The CDR3 loop is CASSVGVGGNTEAFF. The CDR3 region has the DNA TGTGCCAGCAGTGTAGGGGTTGGGGGGAACACTGAAGCTTTCTTT. V usage is TRBV6-8 and J usage is TRBJ1-1, with D tentatively TRBD1 (5 bases). V lost 5 bases and J 1 base, leaving 14 bases between the germline ends. The CDR3 covers 15 residues. Germline V lookup: CDR1 MNHGY, CDR2 SAAAGT.

The chain employs TRBV29-1 and TRBJ1-1, with D perhaps TRBD1 (5 bases). Germline lookup yields CDR1 SQVTM and CDR2 ANQGSEA. The CDR3 is made up of 12 amino acids. V shed 4 bases and J shed 8 bases, with 14 bases lying between them. As DNA, the CDR3 is TGCAGCGTTGGGAACGGACGGGGGGAAGCTTTCTTT. This translates into CSVGNGRGEAFF. The whole variable domain, filled in from reference TRBV29-1 and TRBJ1-1, reads SAVISQKPSRDICQRGTSLTIQCQVDSQVTMMFWYRQQPGQSLTLIATANQGSEATYESGFVIDKFPISRPNLTFSTLTVSNMSPEDSSIYLCSVGNGRGEAFFGQGTRLTVV.

This clone is deemed medium-sized. The chain is built from TRBV9 and TRBJ2-1; possible D gene TRBD1, 5 bases. The CDR3 is 12 residues long. Germline-derived CDR1 and CDR2 are SGDLS and YYNGEE. Deletions cut 3 bases from V and 6 bases from J, with 7 bases between. The CDR3 DNA reads TGTGCCAGCAGCGAGGGGTTCAATGAGCAGTTCTTC. This translates into CASSEGFNEQFF.

The chain recombines TRBV18 with TRBJ1-2; perhaps TRBD1 as D (5 bases). Trimming removed 2 bases from V and 8 bases from J, with 12 bases in between. Germline CDR1 KGHSH, CDR2 LQKENI. CDR3 size: 13 residues. CDR3 in DNA: TGTGCCAGCTCACCAATGAGAGGGGAAGGCTACACCTTC. Translation gives CASSPMRGEGYTF.

This chain joins TRBV11-3 and TRBJ2-7; no clear D gene. This CDR3 region has 14 residues. From germline, CDR1 is SGHNT and CDR2 YENEEA. V was shortened by 4 bases and J by 6 bases, with 16 bases between the two germline ends. CDR3 nucleotides: TGTGCCAGCAGCTATCTGAACCGTGGCTCCGAGCAGTACTTC. Its translation is CASSYLNRGSEQYF.

The chain has TRBV19 and TRBJ2-7; D might be TRBD1 (5 bases). CDR3 size: 13 residues. V shed 1 base and J shed 3 bases, with 7 bases lying between them. Germline values: CDR1 LNHDA, CDR2 SQIVND (reference sequence). The CDR3 sequence is CASSIGTGYEQYF. CDR3 nucleotide sequence: TGTGCCAGTAGTATAGGAACAGGCTACGAGCAGTACTTC.

The V gene is TRBV19, the J gene TRBJ2-5; TRBD2 agrees at 12 bases. The V gene's germline CDR1 is LNHDA and CDR2 SQIVND (reference sequence). The CDR3 covers 14 residues. The ends lost 6 bases at V and 4 bases at J; junction bases unmatched: 3. In DNA, the CDR3 is TGTGCCAGTAGCCTACTAGCGGGAGGAGAGACCCAGTACTTC. Translated, it gives CASSLLAGGETQYF.

In this sample, this clone turned up a few times. The V and J genes are TRBV5-5 and TRBJ1-4, with TRBD1 identical over 7 bases. The germline V gene encodes CDR1 SGHKS and CDR2 YYEKEE (reference sequence). The trim removed 4 bases at V and 0 bases at J, leaving 9 bases unmatched. The CDR3 length is 17 residues. The DNA for the CDR3 is TGTGCCAGCAGCAGGGGGCTGGACCGTTCAACTAATGAAAAACTGTTTTTT. Amino acid sequence: CASSRGLDRSTNEKLFF. The variable domain in full, with the rest retrieved from reference TRBV5-5 and TRBJ1-4, is DAGVTQSPTHLIKTRGQQVTLRCSPISGHKSVSWYQQVLGQGPQFIFQYYEKEERGRGNFPDRFSARQFPNYSSELNVNALLLGDSALYLCASSRGLDRSTNEKLFFGSGTQLSVL.

The chain employs TRBV19 and TRBJ2-7; 9 bases line up with TRBD1. This CDR3 contains 16 residues. Germline assignment: CDR1 LNHDA and CDR2 SQIVND (reference sequence). V gave up 1 base and J gave up 3 bases; unmatched junction bases: 7. The CDR3 protein is CASSIGAGTGFYEQYF. The CDR3 DNA reads TGTGCCAGTAGTATAGGGGCCGGGACAGGGTTCTACGAGCAGTACTTC.

This clone qualifies as large (0.1 to 1%). V and J are TRBV6-8 and TRBJ2-3, with 8 positions matching TRBD2. This CDR3 has 17 amino acids. Per germline, CDR1 MNHGY and CDR2 SAAAGT. After removal of 7 bases from V and 4 bases from J, the junction contained 16 bases not matched to a gene. The CDR3 sequence: CASNIPGKAGGSDTQYF. In DNA form, the CDR3 reads TGTGCCAGCAATATTCCAGGGAAGGCGGGAGGATCAGATACGCAGTATTTT.

This clone turned up a few times. CDR3 loop: CASSLRSGTSATDTQYF. The CDR3 nucleotides are TGTGCCAGCAGTCTACGGTCCGGGACTAGCGCCACAGATACGCAGTATTTT. The genes are TRBV9 and TRBJ2-3; 10 bases match TRBD2. The CDR3 runs to 17 residues. Losses at the gene ends were 5 bases for V and 2 bases for J; bases not matched to a gene: 11. Germline values: CDR1 SGDLS, CDR2 YYNGEE.

This clone was counted a few times. CDR3 DNA sequence: TGTGCCACTCTTATAGGGGGCGCGAGAACTGAAGCTTTCTTT. Amino acid sequence: CATLIGGARTEAFF. The chain uses TRBV6-8 and TRBJ1-1; 7 nucleotides align to TRBD1. The germline V gene has CDR1 MNHGY and CDR2 SAAAGT. The CDR3 is 14 residues long. The J segment lost 5 bases and the V segment lost 10 bases, leaving 13 bases of the junction unmatched.

In DNA, the CDR3 is TGTGCCGTTTCAGGGGCGACTGGGGCCAACGTCCTGACTTTC. Its translation: CAVSGATGANVLTF. This chain joins TRBV19 and TRBJ2-6; a weak D match, TRBD1 (6 bases). CDR1 is LNHDA, CDR2 SQIVND, per germline (reference sequence). The CDR3 extends over 14 amino acids. V was trimmed by 11 bases and J by 2 bases, leaving 13 bases between them.

The chain links TRBV11-3 to TRBJ2-5; either TRBD1 or TRBD2 may fit D (6 bases each). The CDR3 is 14 amino acids. Per germline, CDR1 SGHNT and CDR2 YENEEA. V dropped 5 bases and J dropped 1 base, with 11 bases sitting between them. The CDR3 loop is CASSPGGGQETQYF. The DNA of the CDR3 is TGTGCCAGCAGCCCAGGAGGGGGCCAAGAGACCCAGTACTTC.

The table lists this clone with a few counts. V usage is TRBV11-3 and J usage is TRBJ2-5; TRBD2 matches 9 bases. J was trimmed by 5 bases and V by 1 base; bases with no gene match: 5. The CDR3 is made up of 15 amino acids. CDR1 SGHNT and CDR2 YENEEA come from the germline V gene. CDR3 residues: CASSLGGGGRETQYF. The CDR3 bases are TGTGCCAGCAGCTTAGGCGGGGGGGGTCGGGAGACCCAGTACTTC.

The chain combines TRBV28 with TRBJ2-5; TRBD1 agrees at 9 bases. This CDR3 is built from 15 residues. V lost 6 bases and J lost 5; bases outside the gene matches: 10. CDR1 and CDR2 from the germline V gene are MDHEN and SYDVKM. The CDR3 region is CASSLPTGGRETQYF. CDR3 nucleotide sequence: TGTGCCAGCAGCCTACCAACAGGGGGCAGGGAGACCCAGTACTTC.

This clone rates as large (0.1 to 1%). The chain employs TRBV6-8 and TRBJ1-3; TRBD1 is a possible D gene (6 bases). The germline CDR1 and CDR2 sequences are MNHGY and SAAAGT. V was shortened by 6 bases and J by 0 bases, with 12 bases between the two germline ends. The CDR3 has 15 amino acids. The CDR3 loop is CASRTGGLSGNTIYF. The CDR3 nucleotides read TGTGCCAGCAGGACAGGAGGGCTCTCTGGAAACACCATATATTTT.